These 18 T cell receptor beta chains were all obtained from the same sample, sequenced in a study of tumor-infiltrating lymphocytes in primary liver carcinoma. For blood RNA, unsorted whole blood served as the source, and germline DNA was extracted too. Using a constant-region primer together with ProtoScript II reverse transcriptase, TCR beta cDNA was made from around 500 ng of total RNA. Slightly modified ARM-PCR, run as three nested multiplex PCR rounds, produced the TCR beta libraries. A C-beta reverse primer was combined with TRBV1-TRBV30 forward primers in the first two PCR rounds, and each round had about 10 cycles. TCRdb fed the multiplex PCR reads into MiXCR, producing one record per CDR3 protein. The sample contains about 320,000 distinct CDR3 sequences, roughly two thirds of which appear only once. The sequencing input was peripheral blood. Receptor source: a man in his forties with primary liver carcinoma and hepatitis B virus infection.

This chain connects TRBV29-1 to TRBJ1-2; possible D gene TRBD1, 5 bases. V was clipped by 6 bases and J by 4 bases, with 15 bases between them. The germline gives CDR1 SQVTM, CDR2 ANQGSEA. The CDR3 loop spans 13 amino acids. The chain's CDR3 is CSVVVGVRYGYTF. The CDR3 DNA reads as TGCAGCGTCGTGGTAGGGGTGCGCTATGGCTACACCTTC.

The V gene is TRBV6-1, the J gene TRBJ1-1; TRBD1 might be the D (5 bases). V was clipped by 4 bases and J by 1 base, with 13 bases between them. The CDR3 has 15 amino acids. Germline lookup yields CDR1 MNHNS and CDR2 SASEGT. CDR3 sequence reads: CASSADRDPNTEAFF. For the CDR3, the DNA is TGTGCCAGCAGTGCCGACCGGGACCCGAACACTGAAGCTTTCTTT.

This clonotype came up many times. The V call is TRBV6-5, the J call TRBJ1-5; D might be TRBD1 (5 bases). With 4 bases removed from V and 6 bases from J, the gap between germline ends came to 7 bases. The V gene's germline CDR1 is MNHEY and CDR2 SVGAGI. This CDR3 has 12 amino acids. CDR3 DNA: TGTGCCAGCAGTTCTGGGACTCAGCCCCAGCATTTT. It specifies CASSSGTQPQHF.

Remarks on this clonotype: A much larger clone lies a single base off, so this may be a read error. V gene TRBV6-5 combines with J gene TRBJ2-2; 7 bases line up with TRBD2. Germline lookup yields CDR1 MNHEY and CDR2 SVGAGI. CDR3 size: 15 residues. Here the CDR3 reads CASSYSPGGPGGLFF. CDR3 DNA sequence: TGTGCCAGCAGTTACTCCCCGGGGGGACCCGGGGGGCTGTTTTTT.

As regards this clonotype: The junction departs from the called germline gene at one end, perhaps through a read error. This chain joins TRBV5-1 and TRBJ1-1; D ambiguous. CDR1 and CDR2 (germline): SGHRS, YFSETQ. CDR3 size: 14 residues. The CDR3 protein is CASSLIDLNTKAFF. The CDR3 DNA reads TGCGCCAGCAGCTTGATTGACCTGAACACTAAAGCTTTCTTT.

This clonotype was detected ten times or more. The V call is TRBV5-1, the J call TRBJ2-3; D is unclear. Trimming removed 0 bases at V and 2 bases at J, with 7 bases between. In germline, CDR1 is SGHRS, CDR2 YFSETQ. The CDR3 loop spans 14 amino acids. CDR3 sequence: CASSLGHITDTQYF. The CDR3 nucleotides are TGCGCCAGCAGCTTGGGACATATCACAGATACGCAGTATTTT.

This clonotype was observed a handful of times. A much larger clone is a single base away; this may be a read error. The genes are TRBV29-1 and TRBJ2-3; D is unresolved. V was shortened by 3 bases and J by 6 bases, with 7 bases between the two germline ends. CDR3 size: 11 residues. Per germline, CDR1 SQVTM and CDR2 ANQGSEA. The CDR3 is CSVEASDTQYF. The DNA for the CDR3 is TGCAGCGTTGAGGCGTCGGATACGCAGTATTTT.

For this clonotype: An end of the junction does not agree with germline; a read error may underlie this. The chain uses TRBV6-5 and TRBJ1-1; D is undetermined. The CDR3 is 13 amino acids. CDR1 MNHEY and CDR2 SVGAGI come from the germline V gene. The DNA for the CDR3 is TGTGCCAGCAGGAAAAGGATGGGCACTGGAGCTTTCTTT. Translating it yields CASRKRMGTGAFF.

A note on this clonotype: A read error may be the cause here, since a much bigger clone is one base away. The chain employs TRBV10-3 and TRBJ1-1, with D possibly TRBD1 on 5 matching bases. Deletions cut 2 bases from V and 5 bases from J, with 9 bases between. Germline CDR1 ENHRY, CDR2 SYGVKD. This CDR3 region has 13 residues. The CDR3 region is CAISEMGTTEAFF. DNA for the CDR3: TGTGCCATCAGTGAGATGGGGACGACTGAAGCTTTCTTT.

Turning to this clonotype: A read error may be the cause here, since a much bigger clone is one base away. The rearrangement uses TRBV6-1 and TRBJ2-2, with D possibly TRBD2 on 5 matching bases. CDR1 and CDR2 (germline): MNHNS, SASEGT. The CDR3 runs 15 residues. CDR3 residues: CASGFGVMNTGEMFF. CDR3 sequence (DNA): TGTGCCAGCGGGTTCGGAGTGATGAACACCGGGGAGATGTTTTTT.

The chain is built from TRBV29-1 and TRBJ2-7; 9 bases match TRBD2. CDR1 and CDR2 (germline): SQVTM, ANQGSEA. This CDR3 has 16 amino acids. The V gene end was trimmed by 7 bases and the J gene end by 7 bases; junction bases not matched to a gene: 20. This CDR3 reads CSAGPSRTSVHGEQYF. DNA for the CDR3: TGCAGCGCTGGCCCTAGTCGGACTAGCGTCCATGGGGAGCAGTACTTC.

In the case of this clonotype: A read error may produce the germline difference seen at one junction end. This sequence joins TRBV11-2 and TRBJ2-3; 8 bases are a match to TRBD2. The CDR3 is 15 residues long. Germline V gives CDR1 SGHAT, CDR2 FQNNGV. CDR3 residues: CASSHTSGFEDTQNF. The CDR3 region has the DNA TGTGCCAGCAGCCACACTAGCGGCTTCGAGGATACGCAGAATTTT.

This clonotype was detected many times. This chain connects TRBV6-2 or TRBV6-3 to TRBJ2-7; TRBD1 aligns across 10 bases. From germline, CDR1 is MNHEY and CDR2 SVGEGT. The CDR3 is 16 amino acids. V shed 0 bases, J shed 2 bases, and the junction held 4 bases outside the gene matches. This chain's CDR3 is CASSYSRDRGAYEQYF. DNA for the CDR3: TGTGCCAGCAGTTACTCGAGGGACAGGGGTGCCTACGAGCAGTACTTC.

This clonotype has more than one count but fewer than ten. This chain uses TRBV4-1 with TRBJ1-5, with D possibly matching TRBD1 (5 bases). CDR1 is MGHRA and CDR2 is YSYEKL in the germline V gene. Trimming removed 0 bases at V and 4 bases at J, with 10 bases between. The CDR3 runs to 15 residues. The CDR3 DNA reads TGCGCCAGCAGCCAAGAGGACATTATTAATCAGCCCCAGCATTTT. Its protein is CASSQEDIINQPQHF.

In this sample, this clonotype turned up once. A read error may explain this, as a much larger clone is one base away. This chain uses TRBV10-3 with TRBJ1-2; D remains unclear. CDR1 and CDR2 (germline): ENHRY, SYGVKD. The CDR3 sequence is 11 residues long. The DNA for the CDR3 is TGTGCCATCAGTGTGGCAGGTGGCTGCACCTTC. As protein: CAISVAGGCTF.

Details on this clonotype: One junction end disagrees with the germline gene, perhaps due to a read error. The chain recombines TRBV4-2 with TRBJ1-6, with 9 bases matching TRBD1. Per germline, CDR1 LGHNA and CDR2 YNFKEQ. The CDR3 sequence is 17 residues long. CDR3 sequence: CASIQWTGANYNSPLHF. In DNA, the CDR3 is TGTGCCAGCATCCAATGGACAGGGGCGAACTATAATTCACCCCTCCACTTT.

V is TRBV24-1 and J is TRBJ1-1, with D unclear. Trimming stripped 5 bases from V and 1 base from J, with 7 bases between. Per germline, CDR1 KGHDR and CDR2 SFDVKD. This CDR3 region has 13 residues. The CDR3 DNA follows: TGTGCCACCAGTGGTTCGGGGAACACTGAAGCTTTCTTT. It translates to CATSGSGNTEAFF.

This clonotype was detected only a few times. This sequence joins TRBV6-2 or TRBV6-3 and TRBJ1-1; D unclear. The V gene's germline CDR1 is MNHEY and CDR2 SVGEGT. V gave up 4 bases and J gave up 6 bases, with 12 bases separating them. The CDR3 has 13 amino acids. CDR3 amino acids: CASSWSQEPEAFF. The CDR3 DNA reads TGTGCCAGCAGTTGGTCTCAAGAGCCTGAAGCTTTCTTT.